Below, 2 T cell receptor beta chains from the same sample are listed, as sequenced in a study of T cells in Graves' hyperthyroidism and ophthalmopathy. From RNA transcripts, TCR beta CDR3 regions were amplified. The HTBI set primed first-round TCR CDR3 RT-PCR. TCRdb re-analysed the multiplex PCR reads in MiXCR, keeping a single row per CDR3 protein. The sample consists of approximately 400,000 distinct CDR3 sequences, 11% to 15% of them appearing once. The sample taken for sequencing was blood. The receptor source for this set is a man over 45 with Graves' ophthalmopathy.

This clonotype was seen a handful of times. The rearrangement uses TRBV12-3 or TRBV12-4 and TRBJ2-5; D uncertain. V lost 5 bases and J lost 4, with 11 bases in between. The CDR3 consists of 13 residues. CDR3 DNA: TGTGCCAGCAGTCCATCGGACCGAGAGACCCAGTACTTC. As protein: CASSPSDRETQYF.

This clonotype occurred many times. The rearrangement joins TRBV20-1 to TRBJ2-5, with D unclear. The ends were cut back, 4 bases at V and 3 bases at J, with 3 bases in the middle. Germline V gene sequence: CDR1 DFQATT, CDR2 SNEGSKA (reference sequence). CDR3 length: 10 residues. For the CDR3, the DNA is TGCAGTGCTAATAAAGAGACCCAGTACTTC. Residues: CSANKETQYF.